The sequence of this T cell receptor beta chain was determined in a study of blood T cell repertoires in COVID-19 (dated by TCRdb to 2018 to 2021). With regard to the full study: Samples covering the acute and convalescent phases of COVID-19 were provided by collaborators in the United States, Italy and Spain. The material from the prospective study consisted of cDNA or gDNA derived from T cells, B-cell-depleted T cells, or PBMCs. The samples were drawn from the first 160 participants of the ongoing ImmuneRACE study and from 1,254 subjects provided by 6 global collaborators. The repertoires were released in a freely available public database meant as a resource for research on the immune response to SARS-CoV-2. The dataset comprised deeply sampled blood TCRbeta repertoires from subjects exposed to, actively infected with, or recovered from COVID-19. HLA class I and class II types, where available, came from metadata supplied by the sample provider rather than from assay-based typing. A de-identified subject ID, COVID-19 status, age in years and sex were almost always included in the sample metadata. Broad study findings and their caveats: The quantity of clinical and demographic metadata differed by source and by participant and was supplied without curation.

Each collaborating institution followed its own protocols to collect whole blood in K2EDTA tubes. Collaborator samples were shipped for TCRbeta analysis as frozen whole blood, isolated PBMCs, or DNA extracted from either sample type. TCRbeta CDR3 regions were amplified from genomic DNA by means of the immunoSEQ Assay, a bias-controlled multiplex PCR. For the original study's pipeline: Nucleated cell counts per sample were estimated from amplification of reference gene primers within the assay. Sequence reads were collapsed and filtered to measure the absolute abundance of every unique TCRbeta CDR3 rearrangement. For each sample, productive Simpson clonality was calculated as the square root of Simpson's diversity index over productive rearrangements. In its TCRdb copy, this immuneACCESS table keeps in-frame sequences only and misses some clones. Where compared with another copy, unresolved V genes explain less than half of these, and the others have no known cause. From that table come the V and J calls and clone size; the DNA was used to work out D and trimming. The sample contains some 180,000 clones, about 85% of them found a single time. The ten largest clones capture around 7.8% of the sample.

CDR1 and CDR2 are read off the germline V gene as SGDLS and YYNGEE. From the cysteine up to the phenylalanine, the CDR3 has a length of 15 residues. Only the CDR3 DNA stays, 45 bases, in frame from base 1. The germline V and J ends show losses of 3 bases and 5 bases respectively, and no gene match explains 6 bases of the junction. Details on this clone: Its antigen has not been determined. The sample holds no much larger clone one base away, and base qualities are not on file.

This receptor was identified in a woman aged 55-75 years with acute or convalescent COVID-19. The sequenced sample was peripheral blood. Recombination linked TRBV9 to TRBJ1-4, with 8 middle bases fitting TRBD1. The bases read TGTGCCAGCAGCGAACGGACAGGGCGAAATGAAAAACTGTTTTTT. It codes for CASSERTGRNEKLFF.